The source of this T cell receptor (beta chain) is a study of blood T cell repertoires in COVID-19. Study overall: T cells, B-cell-depleted T cells, or PBMCs provided the cDNA or gDNA that served as material.

Sequencing used immunoSEQ multiplex PCR; TCRdb keeps in-frame clones, though not all of them. The sample has some 200,000 clones, 70% to 85% seen once. The TCR comes from a human donor in a cohort sampled during active COVID-19. Sequenced material: peripheral blood.

The CDR3 sequence is CASSPSGSYEQYF. The CDR3 coding sequence is TGTGCCAGCTCACCATCGGGGTCTTACGAGCAGTACTTC. The genes are TRBV18 and TRBJ2-7; D is perhaps TRBD2 (5 bases). The CDR3 spans 13 residues. The V end was cut by 2 bases, the J end by 4 bases, with 9 bases between. CDR1 and CDR2 from the germline V gene are KGHSH and LQKENI.